What follows are 24 T cell receptor beta chains derived from one specimen sequenced in a study of blood T cells in healthy people across ages. It was with a sample-barcoded 5' primer and a J-beta primer mix that a second PCR of roughly 7 to 12 cycles was run. TCRdb re-derived calls from the 5' RACE reads in MiXCR, one entry per CDR3 protein. The sample records about 1.1 million distinct CDR3 sequences, roughly two fifths being singletons. Sequencing input: blood. The source is a man aged 18-30 years in good health.

The rearrangement links TRBV12-3 or TRBV12-4 to TRBJ2-7, with 9 bases identical to TRBD1. With V trimmed by 6 bases and J by 7 bases, 19 bases remained unmatched. CDR3 length: 17 residues. The CDR3 here is CASSPTGGLRSYNEQYF. For the CDR3, the DNA is TGTGCCAGCAGCCCAACAGGGGGCCTTAGATCCTACAATGAGCAGTACTTC.

In its sample, this clonotype was seen many times. The rearrangement uses TRBV20-1 and TRBJ2-7, with D maybe TRBD1 (5 bases). The CDR3 has 15 amino acids. Trimming pared 3 bases from V and 2 bases from J, leaving 17 bases between. The germline CDR1 and CDR2 sequences are DFQATT and SNEGSKA (reference sequence). The DNA of the CDR3 is TGCAGTGCTAGGCCGACGCTATGGGGCACCTACGAGCAGTACTTC. Amino acids: CSARPTLWGTYEQYF.

This chain joins TRBV11-1 and TRBJ2-1, with D unresolved. From germline, CDR1 is SGHAT and CDR2 FQDESV (reference sequence). The V end was cut by 2 bases, the J end by 9 bases, with 5 bases between. This CDR3 contains 11 residues. DNA of the CDR3: TGTGCCAGCAGCTTATGGTGTGAGCAGTTCTTC. This translates into CASSLWCEQFF.

A remark on this clonotype: At one of its ends the junction is not consistent with the germline gene, which may arise from a read error. V usage is TRBV7-6 and J usage is TRBJ2-4; 7 bases agree with TRBD1. CDR1 and CDR2 from the germline V gene are SGHVS and FNYEAQ. This CDR3 is built from 15 residues. This CDR3 is CASSLAVGTAYEQHF. The CDR3 DNA is TGTGCCAGCAGCTTAGCGGTAGGGACAGCCTACGAGCAGCACTTC.

This clonotype was found a few times. The chain carries TRBV6-2 or TRBV6-3 and TRBJ1-1; perhaps TRBD1 as D (5 bases). This CDR3 is built from 13 residues. Trimming stripped 5 bases from V and 10 bases from J, with 17 bases between. The V gene's germline CDR1 is MNHEY and CDR2 SVGEGT. The CDR3 DNA reads TGTGCCAGCAGTCTCCGGGACGCGAAGGGAGCTTTCTTT. It yields the protein CASSLRDAKGAFF.

The chain is built from TRBV28 and TRBJ1-2; possible D gene TRBD1, 6 bases. There are 15 residues in the CDR3. Germline-derived CDR1 and CDR2 are MDHEN and SYDVKM. V was cut by 5 bases and J by 4 bases, with 17 bases left in between. The CDR3 nucleotides are TGTGCCAGCAGTGGAGGGGGTAGTGGCTCCTATGGCTACACCTTC. This gives the protein CASSGGGSGSYGYTF.

This clonotype was seen more than once but under ten times. The gene calls are TRBV20-1 and TRBJ2-3; 9 positions match TRBD1. The germline V gene has CDR1 DFQATT and CDR2 SNEGSKA (reference sequence). Unmatched junction bases numbered 11, after V lost 6 bases and J lost 1 base. The CDR3 spans 16 residues. CDR3 sequence: CSADIRTGVGTDTQYF. CDR3 coding DNA: TGCAGTGCGGATATCAGGACAGGGGTCGGCACAGATACGCAGTATTTT.

The chain has TRBV19 and TRBJ2-7; D is perhaps TRBD1 or TRBD2 (5 bases each). Trimming removed 3 bases from V and 7 bases from J, with 16 bases in between. The CDR3 runs 14 residues. Germline CDR1 LNHDA, CDR2 SQIVND (reference sequence). Here the CDR3 reads CASSIAGRDNEQYF. Here the CDR3 DNA reads TGTGCCAGTAGTATCGCAGGGAGAGACAATGAGCAGTACTTC.

The rearrangement joins TRBV20-1 to TRBJ2-7; D is possibly TRBD2 (6 bases). CDR1 and CDR2 (germline): DFQATT, SNEGSKA (reference sequence). The CDR3 contains 14 residues. V was shortened by 0 bases and J by 6 bases, with 15 bases between the two germline ends. This CDR3 is CSARDHRGMGEQYF. For the CDR3, the DNA is TGCAGTGCTAGAGATCACCGGGGGATGGGCGAGCAGTACTTC.

Concerning this clonotype itself: At one end the junction does not follow the germline gene, possibly because of a read error. This chain uses TRBV2 with TRBJ2-1; D uncertain. Per germline, CDR1 SNHLY and CDR2 FYNNEI. The CDR3 is 13 residues long. The CDR3 DNA reads TGTGCCAGCAATGAAGGTGTGGTAACGGGCGAGTTCTTC. Translation gives CASNEGVVTGEFF.

This clonotype has a handful of counts. The rearrangement links TRBV7-3 to TRBJ2-1, with a tentative D call TRBD1 (7 bases). Germline V gene lookup returns CDR1 SGHTA and CDR2 FQGTGA. The CDR3 is 16 residues long. Between the trimmed V and J ends, which lost 0 bases and 3 bases, there was a span of 12 bases. Here the CDR3 reads CASSLTPGGNYNEQFF. The CDR3 DNA reads as TGTGCCAGCAGCTTAACACCAGGGGGGAACTACAATGAGCAGTTCTTC.

The chain employs TRBV20-1 and TRBJ1-4, with D hard to call. The CDR3 length is 14 residues. Germline assignment: CDR1 DFQATT and CDR2 SNEGSKA (reference sequence). V shed 2 bases and J shed 4 bases, with 11 bases lying between them. Here the CDR3 reads CSARPPLSNEKLFF. For the CDR3, the DNA is TGCAGTGCTAGACCGCCCCTGAGTAATGAAAAACTGTTTTTT.

V is TRBV12-5 and J is TRBJ2-1; TRBD2 is a possible D gene (5 bases). The germline gives CDR1 LGHNT, CDR2 FRNRAP. Trimming pared 3 bases from V and 0 bases from J, leaving 9 bases between. The CDR3 length is 15 residues. The CDR3 region has the DNA TGTGCTAGTGGTTTAGCGGAGAGCTCCTACAATGAGCAGTTCTTC. This sequence encodes CASGLAESSYNEQFF.

This clonotype was counted a few times. V and J are TRBV5-1 and TRBJ1-1, with D possibly TRBD1 on 6 matching bases. Germline V gives CDR1 SGHRS, CDR2 YFSETQ. V was pared by 6 bases and J by 5 bases, with 17 bases between. The CDR3 totals 14 residues. The CDR3 nucleotides are TGCGCCAGCAACTCAGTAGAGGGGGGTACTGAAGCTTTCTTT. Translated: CASNSVEGGTEAFF.

This clonotype was detected a few times. The CDR3 spells CASSLDREVFNEQFF. In nucleotides, the CDR3 is TGTGCCAGCAGCCTTGACAGGGAGGTATTCAATGAGCAGTTCTTC. V is TRBV6-2 or TRBV6-3 and J is TRBJ2-1; D possibly corresponds to TRBD1 (7 bases). Per the germline V gene, CDR1 is MNHEY and CDR2 is SVGEGT. Trimming took 6 bases from V and 6 from J, leaving 18 bases between them. The CDR3 loop spans 15 amino acids.

The chain recombines TRBV7-6 with TRBJ1-2, with D unresolved. Trimming stripped 3 bases from V and 3 bases from J, with 17 bases between. There are 16 residues in the CDR3. Germline V gives CDR1 SGHVS, CDR2 FNYEAQ. The CDR3: CASSLSPGPGHYGYTF. In DNA form, the CDR3 reads TGTGCCAGCAGCTTGAGCCCAGGCCCCGGGCACTATGGCTACACCTTC.

This clonotype was counted a few times. A single base separates this from a much larger clone, so it may be a read error. The V call is TRBV10-3, the J call TRBJ2-5; D is unresolved. Germline V gene sequence: CDR1 ENHRY, CDR2 SYGVKD. The CDR3 sequence is 11 residues long. Trimming removed 0 bases at V and 11 bases at J, with 7 bases between. The CDR3 spells CAISESGEQYF. The CDR3 nucleotides read TGTGCCATCAGTGAGTCCGGAGAGCAGTACTTC.

This clonotype was counted a few times. The CDR3 loop is CASSYPSTGEEDYGYTF. CDR3 nucleotide sequence: TGTGCCAGCAGTTACCCTTCGACAGGGGAGGAGGACTATGGCTACACCTTC. This chain connects TRBV6-2 or TRBV6-3 to TRBJ1-2; 8 positions match TRBD1. The CDR3 is 17 residues long. V lost 2 bases, J lost 3 bases, and 11 bases stayed unmatched. Germline CDR1 MNHEY, CDR2 SVGEGT.

The chain carries TRBV11-3 and TRBJ1-1; D may be TRBD1 (6 bases). CDR3 length equals 18 residues. The germline V gene encodes CDR1 SGHNT and CDR2 YENEEA. The V and J ends lost 0 bases and 3 bases respectively, with 20 bases between them. The CDR3 protein is CASSLDRGGPGEYTEAFF. CDR3 in DNA: TGTGCCAGCAGCTTAGATCGTGGGGGGCCGGGGGAGTACACTGAAGCTTTCTTT.

The chain recombines TRBV30 with TRBJ1-1; D is possibly TRBD1 (5 bases). The length of the CDR3 is 13 residues. CDR1 and CDR2 from the germline V gene are GTSNPN and SVGIG (reference sequence). V shed 2 bases and J shed 6 bases, with 13 bases lying between them. CDR3 nucleotides: TGTGCCTGGAGTATCCGGGGGGAATCTGAAGCTTTCTTT. This sequence encodes CAWSIRGESEAFF. Full variable domain (outside the CDR3, taken from reference TRBV30 and TRBJ1-1): SQTIHQWPATLVQPVGSPLSLECTVEGTSNPNLYWYRQAAGRGLQLLFYSVGIGQISSEVPQNLSASRPQDRQFILSSKKLLLSDSGFYLCAWSIRGESEAFFGQGTRLTVV.

This clonotype appeared a few times. The rearrangement joins TRBV20-1 to TRBJ2-3, with 12 bases that match TRBD2. This CDR3 contains 17 residues. Germline CDR1 is DFQATT and CDR2 is SNEGSKA (reference sequence). With 0 bases clipped from V and 5 bases from J, the junction kept 9 bases outside the gene matches. The CDR3 DNA reads TGCAGTGCTAGAGATCTCGCTAGCGGGGGGGCTAGAGATACGCAGTATTTT. It encodes CSARDLASGGARDTQYF.

V and J are TRBV4-2 and TRBJ2-5; no clear D gene. Trimming shortened V by 0 bases and J by 1 base, and 6 bases separated the two germline ends. Germline CDR1 is LGHNA and CDR2 is YNFKEQ. The CDR3 is 14 amino acids. Here the CDR3 DNA reads TGTGCCAGCAGCCAAGACAGCCCCCAAGAGACCCAGTACTTC. Its translation: CASSQDSPQETQYF.

This clonotype was seen only a few times. The chain carries TRBV12-3 or TRBV12-4 and TRBJ1-1; possibly TRBD1 for D (6 bases). The V and J ends lost 8 bases and 3 bases respectively, with 16 bases between them. CDR3 size: 14 residues. CDR3 DNA: TGTGCCAGCGGGACGGGGGCGTTGGACACTGAAGCTTTCTTT. It encodes CASGTGALDTEAFF.

The gene calls are TRBV20-1 and TRBJ2-3; 8 nucleotides agree with TRBD2. V gave up 7 bases and J gave up 4 bases; unmatched junction bases: 16. The germline V gene encodes CDR1 DFQATT and CDR2 SNEGSKA (reference sequence). The CDR3 covers 16 residues. The CDR3 coding sequence is TGCAGTGGCCTTTCGGGGGGGCTATCCCTCCCAGATACGCAGTATTTT. This gives the protein CSGLSGGLSLPDTQYF.